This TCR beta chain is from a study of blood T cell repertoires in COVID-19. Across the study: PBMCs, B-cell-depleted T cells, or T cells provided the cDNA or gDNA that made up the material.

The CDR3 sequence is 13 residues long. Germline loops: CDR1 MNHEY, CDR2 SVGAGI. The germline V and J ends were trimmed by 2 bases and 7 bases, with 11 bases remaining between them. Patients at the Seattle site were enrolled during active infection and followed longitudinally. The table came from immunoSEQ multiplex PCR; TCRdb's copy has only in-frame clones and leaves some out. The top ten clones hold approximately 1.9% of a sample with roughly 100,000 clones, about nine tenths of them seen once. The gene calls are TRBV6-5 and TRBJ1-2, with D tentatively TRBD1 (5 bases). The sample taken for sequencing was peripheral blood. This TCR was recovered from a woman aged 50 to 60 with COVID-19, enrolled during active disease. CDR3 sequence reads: CASSYPGNSGYTF. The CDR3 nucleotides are TGTGCCAGCAGTTACCCAGGGAATAGTGGCTACACCTTC.